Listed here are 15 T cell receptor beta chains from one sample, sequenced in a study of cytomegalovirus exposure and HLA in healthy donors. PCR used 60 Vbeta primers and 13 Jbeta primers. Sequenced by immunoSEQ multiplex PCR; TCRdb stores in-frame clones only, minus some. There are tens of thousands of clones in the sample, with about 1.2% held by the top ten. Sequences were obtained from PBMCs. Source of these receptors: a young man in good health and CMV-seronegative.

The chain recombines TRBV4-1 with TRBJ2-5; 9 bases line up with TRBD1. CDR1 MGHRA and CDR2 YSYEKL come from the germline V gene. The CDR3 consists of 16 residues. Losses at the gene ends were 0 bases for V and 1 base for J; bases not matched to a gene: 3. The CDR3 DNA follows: TGCGCCAGCAGCCAAGATTGGACAGGGGTCCAAGAGACCCAGTACTTC. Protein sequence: CASSQDWTGVQETQYF.

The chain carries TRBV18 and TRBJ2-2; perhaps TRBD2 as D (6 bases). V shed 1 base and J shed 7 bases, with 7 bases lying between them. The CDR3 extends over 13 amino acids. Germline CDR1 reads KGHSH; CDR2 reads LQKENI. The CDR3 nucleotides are TGTGCCAGCTCACCACGCGGGATCGGGGAGCTGTTTTTT. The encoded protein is CASSPRGIGELFF.

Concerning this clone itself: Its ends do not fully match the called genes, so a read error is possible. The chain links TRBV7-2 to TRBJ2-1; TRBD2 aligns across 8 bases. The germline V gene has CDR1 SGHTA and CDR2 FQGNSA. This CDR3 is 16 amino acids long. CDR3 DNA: TGTGCCAGCAGCTTGACTAGCGCCAGCTCCGACAATGAGCAGTTCTTC. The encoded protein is CASSLTSASSDNEQFF.

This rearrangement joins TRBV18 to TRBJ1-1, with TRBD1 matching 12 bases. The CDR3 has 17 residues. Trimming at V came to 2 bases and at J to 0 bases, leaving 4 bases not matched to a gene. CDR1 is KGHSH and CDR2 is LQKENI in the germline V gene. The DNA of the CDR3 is TGTGCCAGCTCACCAGGGACAGGGGGCATAGTGAACACTGAAGCTTTCTTT. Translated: CASSPGTGGIVNTEAFF.

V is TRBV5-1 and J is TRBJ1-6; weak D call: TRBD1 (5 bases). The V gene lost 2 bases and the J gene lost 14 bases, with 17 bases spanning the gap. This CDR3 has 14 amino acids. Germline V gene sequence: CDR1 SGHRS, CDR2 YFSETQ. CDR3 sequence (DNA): TGCGCCAGCAGCTTCCAGCAGGGTGAATTGGCCCTCCACTTT. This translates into CASSFQQGELALHF.

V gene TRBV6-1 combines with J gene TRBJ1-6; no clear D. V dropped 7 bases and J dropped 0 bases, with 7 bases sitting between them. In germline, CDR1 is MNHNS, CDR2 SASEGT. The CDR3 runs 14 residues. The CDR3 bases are TGTGCCAGCATGCTGAGCTCCTATAATTCACCCCTCCACTTT. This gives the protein CASMLSSYNSPLHF.

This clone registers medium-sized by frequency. The CDR3 here is CASSLEGRWTTYYEQYF. As DNA, the CDR3 is TGCGCCAGCAGCTTGGAGGGTCGTTGGACTACCTACTACGAGCAGTACTTC. The rearrangement uses TRBV5-1 and TRBJ2-7; a weak D match, TRBD2 (6 bases). CDR1 SGHRS and CDR2 YFSETQ come from the germline V gene. The CDR3 extends over 17 amino acids. Trimming took off 0 bases at V and 3 bases at J, with 19 bases between the two ends.

For the CDR3, the DNA is TGTGCCAGCTCACCGCCACGCCCCGCGGACAATGAGCAGTTCTTC. It specifies CASSPPRPADNEQFF. V gene TRBV18 combines with J gene TRBJ2-1, with unresolved D. Germline assignment: CDR1 KGHSH and CDR2 LQKENI. V was trimmed by 3 bases and J by 5 bases, leaving 14 bases between them. This CDR3 has 15 amino acids.

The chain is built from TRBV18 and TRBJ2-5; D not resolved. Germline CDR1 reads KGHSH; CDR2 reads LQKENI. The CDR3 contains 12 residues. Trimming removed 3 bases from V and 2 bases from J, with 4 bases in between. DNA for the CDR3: TGTGCCAGCTCACCGGAGCAAGAGACCCAGTACTTC. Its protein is CASSPEQETQYF.

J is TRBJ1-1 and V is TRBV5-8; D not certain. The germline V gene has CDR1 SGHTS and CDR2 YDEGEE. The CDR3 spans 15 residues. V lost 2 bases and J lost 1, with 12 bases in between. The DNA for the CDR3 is TGTGCCAGCAGCTTAATACTCGGAGGGAACACTGAAGCTTTCTTT. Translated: CASSLILGGNTEAFF.

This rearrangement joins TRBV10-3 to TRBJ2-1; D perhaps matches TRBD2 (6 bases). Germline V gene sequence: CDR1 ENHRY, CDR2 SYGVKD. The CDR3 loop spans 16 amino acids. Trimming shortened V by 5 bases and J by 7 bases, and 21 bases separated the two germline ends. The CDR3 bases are TGTGCCATCAGTTCCGGACTAAAACAGCGTGGGAATGAGCAGTTCTTC. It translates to CAISSGLKQRGNEQFF.

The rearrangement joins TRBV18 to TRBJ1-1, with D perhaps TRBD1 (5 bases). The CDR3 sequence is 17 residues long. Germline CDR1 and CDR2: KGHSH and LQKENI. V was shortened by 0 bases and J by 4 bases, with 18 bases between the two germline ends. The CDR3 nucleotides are TGTGCCAGCTCACCACCAGTAGGGGAGCGCGGGAGCACTGAAGCTTTCTTT. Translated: CASSPPVGERGSTEAFF.

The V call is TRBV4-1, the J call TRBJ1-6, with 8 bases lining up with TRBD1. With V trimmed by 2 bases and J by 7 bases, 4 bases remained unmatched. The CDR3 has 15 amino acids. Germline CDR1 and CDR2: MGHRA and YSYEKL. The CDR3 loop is CASSQLGQGNSPLHF. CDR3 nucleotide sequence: TGCGCCAGCAGCCAACTTGGACAGGGAAATTCACCCCTCCACTTT.

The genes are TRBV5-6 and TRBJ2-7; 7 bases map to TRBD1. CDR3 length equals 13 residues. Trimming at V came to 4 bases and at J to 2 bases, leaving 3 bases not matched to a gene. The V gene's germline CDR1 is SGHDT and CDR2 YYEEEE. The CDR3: CASSGQAAYEQYF. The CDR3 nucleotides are TGTGCCAGCAGCGGACAGGCTGCCTACGAGCAGTACTTC.

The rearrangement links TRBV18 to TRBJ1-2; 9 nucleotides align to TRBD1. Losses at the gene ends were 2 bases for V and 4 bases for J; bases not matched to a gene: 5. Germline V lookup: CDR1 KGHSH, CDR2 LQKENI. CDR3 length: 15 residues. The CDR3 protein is CASSPRTGDTYGYTF. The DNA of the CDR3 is TGTGCCAGCTCACCAAGGACAGGGGACACCTATGGCTACACCTTC. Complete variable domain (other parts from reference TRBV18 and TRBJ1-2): NAGVMQNPRHLVRRRGQEARLRCSPMKGHSHVYWYRQLPEEGLKFMVYLQKENIIDESGMPKERFSAEFPKEGPSILRIQQVVRGDSAAYFCASSPRTGDTYGYTFGSGTRLTVV.